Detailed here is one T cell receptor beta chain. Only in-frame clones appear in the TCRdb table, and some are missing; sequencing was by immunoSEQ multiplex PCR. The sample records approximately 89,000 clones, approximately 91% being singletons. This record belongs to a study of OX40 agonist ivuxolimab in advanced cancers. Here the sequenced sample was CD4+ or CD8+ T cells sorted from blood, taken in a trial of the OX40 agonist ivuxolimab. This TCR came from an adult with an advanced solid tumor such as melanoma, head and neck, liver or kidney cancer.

Here the CDR3 DNA reads TGTGCCAGTAGTGCGGGACAGAACTATGGCTACACCTTC. This translates into CASSAGQNYGYTF. The V and J genes are TRBV19 and TRBJ1-2; 7 bases map to TRBD1. Germline CDR1 and CDR2: LNHDA and SQIVND (reference sequence). This CDR3 has 13 amino acids. V was pared by 5 bases and J by 2 bases, with 2 bases of the junction left unmatched.